Presented here are 32 T cell receptor beta chains from one specimen sequenced in a study of cytomegalovirus exposure and HLA in healthy donors (dated by TCRdb to 2015 to 2018). The library was generated by the immunoSEQ multiplex PCR assay. For the multiplex PCR, a mixture combining 60 forward primers for TCR Vbeta segments and 13 reverse primers for TCR Jbeta segments was used. TCRdb provides this immuneACCESS table in a form limited to in-frame rearrangements. Some clones are lacking; in checked studies, under half of them reflect an unresolved V gene, and why the rest are absent is not known. Across this sample there are around 180,000 clones, with more than 85% seen only once. Approximately 1.5% of the sample is taken by the ten largest. Sequences were obtained from PBMCs. Receptor source: a woman between 18 and 29 years old in good health and CMV-seronegative.

The gene calls are TRBV19 and TRBJ1-2, with 10 bases identical to TRBD1. Per the germline V gene, CDR1 is LNHDA and CDR2 is SQIVND (reference sequence). This CDR3 is 16 amino acids long. V shed 1 base and J 3 bases; nucleotides not matched to a gene: 5. As DNA, the CDR3 is TGTGCCAGTAGTATAGTACCGACAGGGGGCCACTATGGCTACACCTTC. As protein: CASSIVPTGGHYGYTF.

Remarks on this clone: Other nucleotide sequences in the sample specify the same CDR3. The chain carries TRBV29-1 and TRBJ1-2; a weak D match, TRBD1 (6 bases). V lost 6 bases and J 4 bases, leaving 9 bases between the germline ends. The CDR3 has 11 amino acids. Per germline, CDR1 SQVTM and CDR2 ANQGSEA. The CDR3 loop reads CSVGGGYGYTF. The CDR3 bases are TGCAGCGTAGGGGGGGGCTATGGCTACACCTTC. The variable domain in full, with the rest retrieved from reference TRBV29-1 and TRBJ1-2, is SAVISQKPSRDICQRGTSLTIQCQVDSQVTMMFWYRQQPGQSLTLIATANQGSEATYESGFVIDKFPISRPNLTFSTLTVSNMSPEDSSIYLCSVGGGYGYTFGSGTRLTVV.

In its sample, this clone was seen once. This chain links TRBV6-6 with TRBJ2-1; 9 bases agree with TRBD1. Trimming removed 7 bases from V and 5 bases from J; junction bases left unmatched: 6. This CDR3 is 14 amino acids long. Germline CDR1 is MNHNY and CDR2 is SVGAGI (reference sequence). CDR3 protein: CASNGQGRHNEQFF. As DNA, the CDR3 is TGTGCCAGCAATGGACAGGGGAGGCACAATGAGCAGTTCTTC.

This sequence joins TRBV5-1 and TRBJ2-3; 8 nucleotides line up with TRBD2. The CDR3 length is 15 residues. V trimming: 4 bases; J trimming: 3 bases; junction bases outside the gene matches: 7. CDR1 and CDR2 from the germline V gene are SGHRS and YFSETQ. In DNA form, the CDR3 reads TGCGCCAGCAGCCCCCTCCCGGGAGGGACAGATACGCAGTATTTT. Its translation is CASSPLPGGTDTQYF.

This clone was recorded a few times. This chain joins TRBV4-1 and TRBJ2-1; 10 positions match TRBD2. This CDR3 is 17 amino acids long. The V segment lost 6 bases and the J segment 0 bases; nucleotides outside the gene matches: 8. Germline-derived CDR1 and CDR2 are MGHRA and YSYEKL. This CDR3 is CASSGLAGALSYNEQFF. CDR3 nucleotide sequence: TGCGCCAGCAGTGGGCTAGCGGGAGCCCTCTCCTACAATGAGCAGTTCTTC.

V and J are TRBV7-2 and TRBJ2-3; the match to TRBD2 covers 15 bases. The CDR3 consists of 17 residues. The J segment lost 4 bases and the V segment lost 5 bases, leaving 7 bases of the junction unmatched. CDR1 and CDR2 from the germline V gene are SGHTA and FQGNSA. The CDR3 bases are TGTGCCAGCAGCGCAGGACTAGCGGGAGGGAGCCCAGATACGCAGTATTTT. Encoded protein: CASSAGLAGGSPDTQYF.

A word on this clone: At one boundary the junction diverges from the germline segment, which might be a read error. V is TRBV7-9 and J is TRBJ2-7; the D gene is possibly TRBD1 (5 bases). This CDR3 contains 13 residues. The germline V gene has CDR1 SEHNR and CDR2 FQNEAQ (reference sequence). CDR3 loop: CSSSLSGTYEQYF. The DNA of the CDR3 is TGTTCCAGCAGCTTGTCAGGGACCTACGAGCAGTACTTC.

The chain recombines TRBV7-2 with TRBJ1-1, with a weak D call TRBD1 (6 bases). V was shortened by 5 bases and J by 0 bases, with 13 bases between the two germline ends. The CDR3 covers 15 residues. Germline CDR1 and CDR2: SGHTA and FQGNSA. CDR3 bases: TGTGCCAGCAGCCCCAGACAGGTCATGAACACTGAAGCTTTCTTT. As protein: CASSPRQVMNTEAFF.

This chain links TRBV4-2 with TRBJ2-1; D call uncertain. Per the germline V gene, CDR1 is LGHNA and CDR2 is YNFKEQ. This CDR3 has 13 amino acids. Trimming shortened V by 1 base and J by 10 bases, and 11 bases separated the two germline ends. The CDR3 bases are TGTGCCAGCAGCCAAGGAGGAAGGATAGAGCAGTTCTTC. Amino acid sequence: CASSQGGRIEQFF.

The V call is TRBV4-1, the J call TRBJ2-1; TRBD2 aligns across 12 bases. The CDR3 length is 16 residues. Germline assignment: CDR1 MGHRA and CDR2 YSYEKL. V lost 4 bases and J lost 6; bases outside the gene matches: 7. Here the CDR3 DNA reads TGCGCCAGCAGCCTTTACCTAGCGGGGGGGGGCAATGAGCAGTTCTTC. Amino acid sequence: CASSLYLAGGGNEQFF.

Turning to this clone: Distinct nucleotide sequences in the sample also encode this CDR3. The chain joins TRBV10-3 to TRBJ2-3, with 8 bases lining up with TRBD1. In germline, CDR1 is ENHRY, CDR2 SYGVKD. The CDR3 spans 15 residues. V gave up 6 bases and J gave up 1 base; unmatched junction bases: 6. The CDR3 bases are TGTGCCATCAGATCGGACAGGGCTGGCACAGATACGCAGTATTTT. It codes for CAIRSDRAGTDTQYF.

The rearrangement links TRBV5-1 to TRBJ1-4; 8 bases align to TRBD1. The CDR3 is made up of 15 amino acids. V lost 4 bases to trimming and J lost 8 bases; unmatched junction nucleotides: 10. The V gene's germline CDR1 is SGHRS and CDR2 YFSETQ. CDR3 sequence reads: CASSPADRVREKLFF. CDR3 DNA: TGCGCCAGCAGCCCGGCGGACAGGGTTCGGGAAAAACTGTTTTTT. Supplemented by reference TRBV5-1 and TRBJ1-4, the full variable domain reads KAGVTQTPRYLIKTRGQQVTLSCSPISGHRSVSWYQQTPGQGLQFLFEYFSETQRNKGNFPGRFSGRQFSNSRSEMNVSTLELGDSALYLCASSPADRVREKLFFGSGTQLSVL.

The V and J genes are TRBV7-9 and TRBJ2-3; TRBD2 matches at 7 bases. Trimming cost V 1 base and J 9 bases; bases outside gene matches: 13. Per germline, CDR1 SEHNR and CDR2 FQNEAQ (reference sequence). The CDR3 has 16 amino acids. CDR3 sequence: CASSLDREAPRGTQYF. The CDR3 DNA is TGTGCCAGCAGCTTAGACCGGGAGGCCCCTAGGGGAACGCAGTATTTT.

The V call is TRBV7-8, the J call TRBJ2-5; D not resolved. The CDR3 consists of 14 residues. Germline V gene data show CDR1 as SGHVS and CDR2 as FQNEAQ. Trimming pared 0 bases from V and 5 bases from J, leaving 10 bases between. CDR3: CASSLASPSETQYF. CDR3 DNA sequence: TGTGCCAGCAGCTTAGCGTCTCCCAGTGAGACCCAGTACTTC.

This clone was seen a few times. The chain combines TRBV4-1 with TRBJ2-1, with TRBD2 matching 13 bases. J gave up 13 bases and V 2 bases, and 11 bases lay outside the gene matches. CDR3 length: 16 residues. Germline assignment: CDR1 MGHRA and CDR2 YSYEKL. The CDR3 loop reads CASSQPSPGTSGVQFF. The CDR3 region has the DNA TGCGCCAGCAGCCAACCATCGCCCGGGACTAGCGGGGTCCAGTTCTTC.

The chain joins TRBV30 to TRBJ2-5; TRBD1 might be the D (6 bases). The germline V and J ends were trimmed by 2 bases and 5 bases, with 12 bases remaining between them. The CDR3 spans 13 residues. Per germline, CDR1 GTSNPN and CDR2 SVGIG (reference sequence). CDR3 nucleotides: TGTGCCTGGAGTTCTCAGGGGCCCGAGACCCAGTACTTC. This sequence encodes CAWSSQGPETQYF. The whole variable domain, remainder taken from reference TRBV30 and TRBJ2-5, is SQTIHQWPATLVQPVGSPLSLECTVEGTSNPNLYWYRQAAGRGLQLLFYSVGIGQISSEVPQNLSASRPQDRQFILSSKKLLLSDSGFYLCAWSSQGPETQYFGPGTRLLVL.

The chain employs TRBV9 and TRBJ1-2, with a weak D call TRBD1 (5 bases). Germline V gene sequence: CDR1 SGDLS, CDR2 YYNGEE. The ends were cut back, 0 bases at V and 1 base at J, with 7 bases in the middle. There are 14 residues in the CDR3. This CDR3 is CASSVATVNYGYTF. CDR3 sequence (DNA): TGTGCCAGCAGCGTAGCGACAGTTAACTATGGCTACACCTTC.

This clone was seen a handful of times. This chain connects TRBV7-9 to TRBJ2-7; D is perhaps TRBD1 (6 bases). The CDR3 has 15 amino acids. From germline, CDR1 is SEHNR and CDR2 FQNEAQ (reference sequence). V shed 5 bases and J shed 2 bases, with 16 bases lying between them. The CDR3 protein is CASSVLGGLPYEQYF. CDR3 nucleotides: TGTGCCAGCAGCGTTTTAGGGGGATTACCCTACGAGCAGTACTTC. The whole variable domain, filled in from reference TRBV7-9 and TRBJ2-7, reads DTGVSQNPRHKITKRGQNVTFRCDPISEHNRLYWYRQTLGQGPEFLTYFQNEAQLEKSRLLSDRFSAERPKGSFSTLEIQRTEQGDSAMYLCASSVLGGLPYEQYFGPGTRLTVT.

This clone appeared once. This sample includes further DNA sequences coding for the same CDR3. V gene TRBV18 combines with J gene TRBJ2-5, with D unresolved. This CDR3 is built from 12 residues. Deletions cut 3 bases from V and 1 base from J, with 3 bases between. The V gene's germline CDR1 is KGHSH and CDR2 LQKENI. In DNA form, the CDR3 reads TGTGCCAGCTCACCTCGCCAAGAGACCCAGTACTTC. It encodes CASSPRQETQYF.

The J gene is TRBJ2-7, the V gene TRBV25-1; D possibly corresponds to TRBD1 (5 bases). Germline V CDR1 and CDR2: MGHDK, SYGVNS. The CDR3 runs 12 residues. V lost 4 bases and J lost 3, with 7 bases in between. In DNA form, the CDR3 reads TGTGCCAGCAGTGGACAGCTCTACGAGCAGTACTTC. This gives the protein CASSGQLYEQYF.

The count of this clone is one. This chain links TRBV30 with TRBJ2-7, with TRBD2 matching 7 bases. Germline CDR1 is GTSNPN and CDR2 is SVGIG (reference sequence). The CDR3 has 14 amino acids. Unmatched junction bases numbered 2, after V lost 0 bases and J lost 0 bases. CDR3 region: CAWSVRGSSYEQYF. The CDR3 nucleotides read TGTGCCTGGAGTGTACGCGGGAGCTCCTACGAGCAGTACTTC.

V usage is TRBV7-6 and J usage is TRBJ1-4; 10 nucleotides match TRBD1. Unmatched junction bases numbered 6, after V lost 5 bases and J lost 3 bases. Germline CDR1 is SGHVS and CDR2 is FNYEAQ. The CDR3 contains 16 residues. The CDR3 region has the DNA TGTGCCAGCAGCCCCCGACAGGGGGCCGCTAATGAAAAACTGTTTTTT. It specifies CASSPRQGAANEKLFF.

In its sample, this clone was seen a few times. A much larger clonotype is one base distant, so this may be a read error. Other DNA sequences within the sample encode an identical CDR3. The chain has TRBV27 and TRBJ2-1, with unresolved D. The CDR3 is 15 amino acids. The germline gives CDR1 MNHEY, CDR2 SMNVEV (reference sequence). The CDR3 protein is CASSLLPYSYNEQFF. The CDR3 nucleotides read TGCGCCAGCAGTCTACTACCCTACTCCTACAATGAGCAGTTCTTC.

V and J are TRBV18 and TRBJ1-2; TRBD1 aligns across 7 bases. Germline V gives CDR1 KGHSH, CDR2 LQKENI. Trimming cost V 2 bases and J 0 bases; bases outside gene matches: 9. CDR3 length: 17 amino acids. CDR3 loop: CASSPLTGTATNYGYTF. The CDR3 nucleotides read TGTGCCAGCTCACCATTAACCGGGACAGCAACTAACTATGGCTACACCTTC. Looking up the rest from reference TRBV18 and TRBJ1-2 gives the full variable domain: NAGVMQNPRHLVRRRGQEARLRCSPMKGHSHVYWYRQLPEEGLKFMVYLQKENIIDESGMPKERFSAEFPKEGPSILRIQQVVRGDSAAYFCASSPLTGTATNYGYTFGSGTRLTVV.

The chain uses TRBV2 and TRBJ2-7; D not certain. V dropped 3 bases and J dropped 2 bases, with 5 bases sitting between them. The CDR3 loop spans 12 amino acids. Germline CDR1 SNHLY, CDR2 FYNNEI. The chain's CDR3 is CASSDETYEQYF. CDR3 bases: TGTGCCAGCAGTGACGAGACCTACGAGCAGTACTTC.

V is TRBV27 and J is TRBJ1-5; D perhaps matches TRBD1 (6 bases). The CDR3 spans 14 residues. With 2 bases removed from V and 4 bases from J, the gap between germline ends came to 9 bases. Per the germline V gene, CDR1 is MNHEY and CDR2 is SMNVEV (reference sequence). The CDR3 spells CASSLVGTNQPQHF. The CDR3 DNA sequence: TGTGCCAGCAGTTTAGTGGGGACAAATCAGCCCCAGCATTTT.

For this clone: This same CDR3 is encoded by further DNA sequences in the sample. This chain connects TRBV6-5 to TRBJ2-7; 9 nucleotides match TRBD1. Trimming at V came to 3 bases and at J to 0 bases, leaving 3 bases not matched to a gene. Germline CDR1 and CDR2: MNHEY and SVGAGI. The CDR3 sequence is 15 residues long. This chain's CDR3 is CASSYSTGGSYEQYF. The CDR3 DNA reads as TGTGCCAGCAGTTATTCGACAGGGGGCTCCTACGAGCAGTACTTC.

V and J are TRBV29-1 and TRBJ1-4; D may be TRBD1 (5 bases). The V end lost 4 bases, the J end lost 4 bases, and 7 bases lay between the germline ends. The germline V gene encodes CDR1 SQVTM and CDR2 ANQGSEA. The CDR3 consists of 12 residues. The CDR3 region has the DNA TGCAGCGTTGCAGGGATTAATGAAAAACTGTTTTTT. Protein sequence: CSVAGINEKLFF.

The genes are TRBV13 and TRBJ2-7; D is undetermined. CDR3 length: 12 amino acids. The germline gives CDR1 PRHDT, CDR2 FYEKMQ (reference sequence). Trimming left V 2 bases short and J 4 bases short, with 6 bases between. This CDR3 is CASSLRDYEQYF. Here the CDR3 DNA reads TGTGCCAGCAGCTTAAGAGATTACGAGCAGTACTTC.

The chain employs TRBV5-5 and TRBJ1-1; D gene uncertain. Germline V gene sequence: CDR1 SGHKS, CDR2 YYEKEE (reference sequence). This CDR3 has 13 residues. Between the trimmed V and J ends, which lost 3 bases and 3 bases, there was a span of 9 bases. The CDR3 nucleotides read TGTGCCAGCAGCTCCAGAGGGCACACTGAAGCTTTCTTT. This sequence encodes CASSSRGHTEAFF.

The chain has TRBV5-4 and TRBJ2-5, with a tentative D call TRBD1 (6 bases). Germline V lookup: CDR1 SGHNT, CDR2 YYREEE (reference sequence). The CDR3 is made up of 15 amino acids. Trimming pared 0 bases from V and 3 bases from J, leaving 12 bases between. The CDR3 DNA sequence: TGTGCCAGCAGCTTGGTCGGGCAGGGGAAAGAGACCCAGTACTTC. This encodes CASSLVGQGKETQYF.

This clone has just one count. The chain uses TRBV14 and TRBJ1-4, with D possibly TRBD1 on 5 matching bases. CDR3 size: 14 residues. Germline CDR1 SGHDN, CDR2 FVKESK. Trimming took off 4 bases at V and 5 bases at J, with 11 bases between the two ends. For the CDR3, the DNA is TGTGCCAGCAGCCCCAGGGCCTCGAATGAAAAACTGTTTTTT. Its translation: CASSPRASNEKLFF.